The 7 T cell receptor beta chains below come from one sample, sequenced in a study of blood T cell repertoires in COVID-19. Data came from immunoSEQ multiplex PCR; TCRdb stores just in-frame clones and leaves some out. The top ten hold around 3.2% of the sample, which has about 140,000 clones, roughly 85% seen once. Material for sequencing was peripheral blood. The receptors were gathered from a man aged 50 or older with acute or convalescent COVID-19.

CDR3 bases: TGCGCCAGCAGCCGTTTGGGACTAGCGGGAGATTTGAGGGCCTACGAGCAGTACTTC. It encodes CASSRLGLAGDLRAYEQYF. The chain joins TRBV5-1 to TRBJ2-7; TRBD2 agrees at 14 bases. The CDR3 consists of 19 residues. J gave up 2 bases and V 4 bases, and 14 bases lay outside the gene matches. Germline CDR1 SGHRS, CDR2 YFSETQ.

The gene calls are TRBV28 and TRBJ2-7, with TRBD1 as a possible D gene (6 bases). CDR1 is MDHEN, CDR2 SYDVKM, per germline. This CDR3 has 13 amino acids. V shed 5 bases and J shed 2 bases, with 10 bases lying between them. The CDR3 nucleotides are TGTGCCAGCAGTGTGCAGGGGACCTACGAGCAGTACTTC. Translating it yields CASSVQGTYEQYF.

This chain joins TRBV6-1 and TRBJ1-3; D gene ambiguous. This CDR3 contains 13 residues. The germline V gene encodes CDR1 MNHNS and CDR2 SASEGT. Trimming took 3 bases from V and 3 from J, leaving 6 bases between them. The CDR3 region has the DNA TGTGCCAGCAGTGATTATAATGGAAACACCATATATTTT. Translated: CASSDYNGNTIYF.

The chain has TRBV18 and TRBJ1-1; D remains ambiguous. Per the germline V gene, CDR1 is KGHSH and CDR2 is LQKENI. V lost 2 bases to trimming and J lost 1 base, with 8 bases between them. The CDR3 is 14 residues long. The CDR3 nucleotides are TGTGCCAGCTCACCAATGAACAAGAACACTGAAGCTTTCTTT. This encodes CASSPMNKNTEAFF.

The chain recombines TRBV6-5 with TRBJ2-7; TRBD1 matches at 10 bases. CDR3 length equals 13 residues. V lost 10 bases to trimming and J lost 2 bases; unmatched junction nucleotides: 5. CDR1 is MNHEY and CDR2 is SVGAGI in the germline V gene. CDR3 nucleotides: TGTGCCATCTCCGGGACAGGGGCCTACGAGCAGTACTTC. Translated, it gives CAISGTGAYEQYF.

The V gene is TRBV20-1, the J gene TRBJ1-4; TRBD1 is a possible D gene (6 bases). Germline CDR1 DFQATT, CDR2 SNEGSKA (reference sequence). V shed 3 bases and J shed 7 bases, with 15 bases lying between them. This CDR3 has 14 amino acids. The CDR3 bases are TGCAGTGCTAGTGTGGTTCAGGGGTTTGAAAAACTGTTTTTT. This codes for CSASVVQGFEKLFF.

The chain uses TRBV19 and TRBJ1-2, with TRBD1 as a possible D gene (5 bases). The length of the CDR3 is 14 residues. The V gene's germline CDR1 is LNHDA and CDR2 SQIVND (reference sequence). V shed 1 base and J shed 4 bases, with 10 bases lying between them. CDR3 protein: CASSIVLGLYGYTF. For the CDR3, the DNA is TGTGCCAGTAGTATAGTGCTGGGGCTCTATGGCTACACCTTC.